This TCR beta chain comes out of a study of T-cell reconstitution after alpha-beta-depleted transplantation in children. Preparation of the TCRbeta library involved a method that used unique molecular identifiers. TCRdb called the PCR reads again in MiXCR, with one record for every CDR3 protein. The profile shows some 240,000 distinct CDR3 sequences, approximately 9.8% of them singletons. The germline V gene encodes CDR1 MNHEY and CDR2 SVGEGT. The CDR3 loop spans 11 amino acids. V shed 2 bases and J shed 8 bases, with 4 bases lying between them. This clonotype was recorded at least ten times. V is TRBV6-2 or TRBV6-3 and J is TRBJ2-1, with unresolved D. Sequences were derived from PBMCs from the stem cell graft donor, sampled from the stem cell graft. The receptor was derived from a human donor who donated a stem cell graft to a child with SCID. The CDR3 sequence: CASSYHDEQFF. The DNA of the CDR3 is TGTGCCAGCAGTTACCATGATGAGCAGTTCTTC.